One and the same sample provided the 25 T cell receptor beta chains below, sequenced in a study of blood T cell repertoires in COVID-19 (dated by TCRdb to about 2020). The protocol used for the library was the immunoSEQ multiplex PCR assay. TCRdb retrieved this table from immuneACCESS and kept in-frame rearrangements only. Not all clones are present; in checked studies, unresolved V genes account for under half, and no reason is known for the remainder. The sample yields 200,000 to 300,000 clones; approximately 82% were counted once. The top ten clones comprise around 1.9% of the sample. The sequencing input was peripheral blood. These receptors were collected from a woman aged 80 or over with acute or convalescent COVID-19.

The chain links TRBV6-5 to TRBJ1-2, with 7 positions matching TRBD1. The CDR3 has 13 residues. V lost 6 bases and J lost 13; bases outside the gene matches: 14. CDR1 and CDR2 from the germline V gene are MNHEY and SVGAGI. In DNA form, the CDR3 reads TGTGCCAGCAGCAGCCGGGACAGCGTTGGAATCACCTTC. Translating it yields CASSSRDSVGITF.

This clone was detected only once. This specimen includes other DNA sequences encoding the same CDR3. The chain couples TRBV5-1 to TRBJ1-1, with 8 bases aligning to TRBD1. This CDR3 region has 13 residues. With 4 bases clipped from V and 4 bases from J, the junction kept 3 bases outside the gene matches. Looked up from germline, CDR1 is SGHRS and CDR2 is YFSETQ. CDR3 DNA: TGCGCCAGCAGCGGACAGGGAGGCACTGAAGCTTTCTTT. It is translated as CASSGQGGTEAFF.

This chain uses TRBV30 with TRBJ2-2; TRBD1 is a possible D gene (5 bases). V gave up 4 bases and J gave up 1 base, with 7 bases separating them. The CDR3 runs to 13 residues. Germline V gene sequence: CDR1 GTSNPN, CDR2 SVGIG (reference sequence). CDR3 DNA: TGTGCCTGGACCACAGGGAACACCGGGGAGCTGTTTTTT. It codes for CAWTTGNTGELFF.

This clone was seen only a few times. V and J are TRBV5-1 and TRBJ2-7; TRBD2 might be the D (6 bases). The germline V and J ends were trimmed by 3 bases and 1 base, with 17 bases remaining between them. CDR3 length: 16 amino acids. Per germline, CDR1 SGHRS and CDR2 YFSETQ. The CDR3 reads CASSSLLARGSYEQYF. DNA for the CDR3: TGCGCCAGCAGCTCCCTACTCGCGCGGGGATCCTACGAGCAGTACTTC.

V gene TRBV5-1 combines with J gene TRBJ2-1; the D gene is possibly TRBD2 (6 bases). This CDR3 contains 13 residues. The V and J ends lost 1 base and 5 bases respectively, with 7 bases between them. Germline V gives CDR1 SGHRS, CDR2 YFSETQ. The CDR3 DNA sequence: TGCGCCAGCAGCTTGTCGGGGGACAATGAGCAGTTCTTC. Its translation: CASSLSGDNEQFF.

The table lists this clone with a count of one. J is TRBJ2-6 and V is TRBV7-3, with D possibly being TRBD1 (5 bases). CDR1 and CDR2 from the germline V gene are SGHTA and FQGTGA. V was trimmed by 1 base and J by 0 bases, leaving 13 bases between them. CDR3 length: 18 residues. This CDR3 is CASSLRSQGSSGANVLTF. DNA for the CDR3: TGTGCCAGCAGCTTAAGGTCGCAGGGCTCCTCTGGGGCCAACGTCCTGACTTTC.

The chain has TRBV7-2 and TRBJ1-2; D is ambiguous. V lost 5 bases and J lost 1, with 14 bases in between. The CDR3 covers 15 residues. Germline values: CDR1 SGHTA, CDR2 FQGNSA. The CDR3 sequence is CASSTDVYFNYGYTF. In nucleotides, the CDR3 is TGTGCCAGCAGCACAGACGTCTACTTTAACTATGGCTACACCTTC.

J is TRBJ2-3 and V is TRBV4-1; 7 nucleotides align to TRBD1. This CDR3 has 19 amino acids. Germline CDR1 is MGHRA and CDR2 is YSYEKL. J lost 2 bases, V lost 4 bases, and 18 bases had no gene match. CDR3 protein: CASSLTTGPGRGPTDTQYF. The CDR3 DNA reads as TGCGCCAGCAGCCTTACCACGGGGCCCGGTAGGGGGCCCACAGATACGCAGTATTTT.

The gene calls are TRBV4-1 and TRBJ1-1; 7 bases fit TRBD1. V lost 3 bases and J lost 3; bases outside the gene matches: 7. The germline V gene encodes CDR1 MGHRA and CDR2 YSYEKL. The CDR3 length is 15 residues. The CDR3 is CASSQAGGRYTEAFF. In nucleotides, the CDR3 is TGCGCCAGCAGCCAGGCAGGGGGTCGTTACACTGAAGCTTTCTTT.

The chain uses TRBV29-1 and TRBJ1-2; TRBD1 aligns across 8 bases. CDR3 length: 13 residues. The trim removed 6 bases at V and 4 bases at J, leaving 7 bases unmatched. The germline V gene encodes CDR1 SQVTM and CDR2 ANQGSEA. CDR3 in amino acids: CSVETGAPYGYTF. The CDR3, as DNA: TGCAGCGTCGAGACAGGGGCCCCCTATGGCTACACCTTC.

This clone was seen only a few times. Other nucleotide sequences in the sample specify the same CDR3. V is TRBV5-4 and J is TRBJ1-2; 7 positions agree with TRBD1. The length of the CDR3 is 13 residues. Germline V CDR1 and CDR2: SGHNT, YYREEE (reference sequence). V shed 4 bases, J shed 3 bases, and the junction held 3 bases outside the gene matches. CDR3 protein: CASSLDRDYGYTF. CDR3 DNA: TGTGCCAGCAGCCTTGACAGGGACTATGGCTACACCTTC.

The chain carries TRBV29-1 and TRBJ1-2; a weak D match, TRBD1 (5 bases). V lost 4 bases, J lost 11 bases, and 20 bases lay in between. This CDR3 comprises 13 residues. Germline V gene data show CDR1 as SQVTM and CDR2 as ANQGSEA. The CDR3 region is CSVGHPTTGVYTF. Written as DNA, the CDR3 is TGCAGCGTTGGTCACCCGACGACGGGGGTTTACACCTTC.

In its sample, this clone was seen once. The genes are TRBV4-1 and TRBJ2-7; a possible D gene is TRBD1 (6 bases). The CDR3 is 14 amino acids. Trimming removed 5 bases at V and 2 bases at J, with 13 bases between. Germline CDR1 reads MGHRA; CDR2 reads YSYEKL. This chain's CDR3 is CASSDIGGPYEQYF. For the CDR3, the DNA is TGCGCCAGCAGCGATATAGGGGGTCCCTACGAGCAGTACTTC.

The chain links TRBV4-3 to TRBJ1-4; 11 bases line up with TRBD1. V dropped 3 bases and J dropped 5; count of bases not matched to a gene: 8. Germline V CDR1 and CDR2: LGHNA, YSLEER. This CDR3 has 17 amino acids. The DNA for the CDR3 is TGCGCCAGCAGCCATTCCGGGACAGGGGGTGCGAATGAAAAACTGTTTTTT. Translation gives CASSHSGTGGANEKLFF.

Points on this clone: Other DNA sequences from this sample encode an identical CDR3 as well. The rearrangement joins TRBV9 to TRBJ2-3; 10 nucleotides align to TRBD2. The germline V gene has CDR1 SGDLS and CDR2 YYNGEE. The CDR3 is made up of 16 amino acids. V lost 0 bases and J lost 1; bases outside the gene matches: 2. CDR3 in amino acids: CASSVGLAGGTDTQYF. Here the CDR3 DNA reads TGTGCCAGCAGCGTAGGTCTAGCGGGGGGCACAGATACGCAGTATTTT.

The chain carries TRBV24-1 and TRBJ2-3; D possibly corresponds to TRBD1 (6 bases). This CDR3 spans 13 amino acids. From germline, CDR1 is KGHDR and CDR2 SFDVKD. The germline V and J ends were trimmed by 5 bases and 6 bases, with 11 bases remaining between them. Written as DNA, the CDR3 is TGTGCCACCAGTGCTCAGGGGTGGGATACGCAGTATTTT. It translates to CATSAQGWDTQYF.

V is TRBV5-1 and J is TRBJ2-7, with D possibly TRBD1 on 6 matching bases. CDR1 is SGHRS, CDR2 YFSETQ, per germline. CDR3 length equals 15 residues. V was cut by 0 bases and J by 3 bases, with 13 bases left in between. This CDR3 is CASSLGGRKNYEQYF. In nucleotides, the CDR3 is TGCGCCAGCAGCTTGGGGGGGCGTAAGAACTACGAGCAGTACTTC. Full variable domain (rest looked up from reference TRBV5-1 and TRBJ2-7): KAGVTQTPRYLIKTRGQQVTLSCSPISGHRSVSWYQQTPGQGLQFLFEYFSETQRNKGNFPGRFSGRQFSNSRSEMNVSTLELGDSALYLCASSLGGRKNYEQYFGPGTRLTVT.

The rearrangement joins TRBV11-3 to TRBJ2-5; TRBD1 agrees at 9 bases. This CDR3 comprises 14 residues. Per germline, CDR1 SGHNT and CDR2 YENEEA. V lost 5 bases to trimming and J lost 5 bases; unmatched junction nucleotides: 6. The CDR3 DNA reads as TGTGCCAGCAGCCCCGGGACAGGGAAGGAGACCCAGTACTTC. Protein: CASSPGTGKETQYF.

The chain uses TRBV29-1 and TRBJ2-3; 15 bases map to TRBD2. After removal of 2 bases from V and 6 bases from J, the junction contained 3 bases not matched to a gene. CDR3 size: 15 residues. Germline values: CDR1 SQVTM, CDR2 ANQGSEA. The CDR3 coding sequence is TGCAGCGTTGAAAAGGGGACTAGCGGGGGGGATACGCAGTATTTT. Residues: CSVEKGTSGGDTQYF.

V is TRBV24-1 and J is TRBJ2-3, with 8 bases fitting TRBD2. The ends lost 4 bases at V and 3 bases at J; junction bases unmatched: 5. This CDR3 is 15 amino acids long. Germline V gene data show CDR1 as KGHDR and CDR2 as SFDVKD. CDR3 DNA sequence: TGTGCCACCAGTGAGGGCGGGGGGCTTACAGATACGCAGTATTTT. The encoded protein is CATSEGGGLTDTQYF.

V and J are TRBV2 and TRBJ1-3, with 7 positions matching TRBD1. Germline V gene lookup returns CDR1 SNHLY and CDR2 FYNNEI. With V trimmed by 1 base and J by 0 bases, 0 bases remained unmatched. This CDR3 has 15 residues. The CDR3 DNA reads TGTGCCAGCAGTGAAGACAGGGGCTCTGGAAACACCATATATTTT. It encodes CASSEDRGSGNTIYF.

This chain joins TRBV18 and TRBJ1-5; 12 bases align to TRBD1. Per germline, CDR1 KGHSH and CDR2 LQKENI. The CDR3 is 18 residues long. J was trimmed by 2 bases and V by 2 bases; bases with no gene match: 7. In nucleotides, the CDR3 is TGTGCCAGCTCACCAATTGGGACAGGGGGCGGCGGCAATCAGCCCCAGCATTTT. It translates to CASSPIGTGGGGNQPQHF.

The genes are TRBV6-2 or TRBV6-3 and TRBJ2-4; 13 bases map to TRBD2. The CDR3 spans 17 residues. J gave up 8 bases and V 4 bases, and 11 bases lay outside the gene matches. Per the germline V gene, CDR1 is MNHEY and CDR2 is SVGEGT. In DNA form, the CDR3 reads TGTGCCAGCAGTTCCCCGTGGACTAGCGGGAGTGACCACATTCAGTACTTC. It is translated as CASSSPWTSGSDHIQYF.

Ten or more counts support this clone. V is TRBV19 and J is TRBJ1-5, with TRBD1 matching 7 bases. Per germline, CDR1 LNHDA and CDR2 SQIVND (reference sequence). Trimming took 9 bases from V and 9 from J; bases not matched to a gene: 14. The CDR3 is 14 residues long. The CDR3 bases are TGTGCCAGACAGACCGGGACAGAAGGAGGGCCCCAGCATTTT. This encodes CARQTGTEGGPQHF.

J is TRBJ1-3 and V is TRBV7-9; D is possibly TRBD1 (6 bases). Per the germline V gene, CDR1 is SEHNR and CDR2 is FQNEAQ (reference sequence). V lost 4 bases, J lost 4 bases, and 11 bases lay in between. The CDR3 contains 14 residues. As DNA, the CDR3 is TGTGCCAGCAGCTCCGACAGGTCCGGAAACACCATATATTTT. It codes for CASSSDRSGNTIYF. The whole variable domain, remainder taken from reference TRBV7-9 and TRBJ1-3, is DTGVSQNPRHKITKRGQNVTFRCDPISEHNRLYWYRQTLGQGPEFLTYFQNEAQLEKSRLLSDRFSAERPKGSFSTLEIQRTEQGDSAMYLCASSSDRSGNTIYFGEGSWLTVV.